A selection of T cell receptor beta chains follows, all from one sample in a study of Ad26.COV2.S vaccination and SARS-CoV-2 variants. Profiling relied on immunoSEQ multiplex PCR, and the TCRdb table lists in-frame clones only, not all of them. The table lists roughly 330,000 clones, under 90% of them singletons, with approximately 5% in the top ten. Here the sequenced sample was peripheral blood, taken in a trial of Ad26.COV2.S vaccine versus placebo. The source of these receptors is a person aged 18 to 65 who received the Ad26.COV2.S COVID-19 vaccine or a placebo. Both conserved end residues are part of each CDR3. A D gene is named only where the DNA matches it firmly. Part of the rows lack a size; the others show once, few, many or a class for expanded clones.

TRBJ1-1 | TRBV5-4 | . | TRBD1 | TGTGCCAGCAGTCTTTTTGGGGGGACAGGAGCAGCTTTCTTT | CASSLFGGTGAAFF
TRBJ1-3 | TRBV7-2 | . | TRBD1 | TGTGCCAGCAGCAACGGACAGGGGGGTGGAAACACCATATATTTT | CASSNGQGGGNTIYF
TRBJ1-5 | TRBV13 | . | . | TGTGCCAGCAGCGACTCCAGGGGTTATAGCAATCAGCCCCAGCATTTT | CASSDSRGYSNQPQHF
TRBJ1-5 | TRBV6-5 | . | . | TGTGCCAGCAGTTACGAGGGCGGTCAGCCCCAGCATTTT | CASSYEGGQPQHF
TRBJ2-6 | TRBV4-1 | . | TRBD2 | TGCGCCAGCAGCCTTAGCGGGGTCGGCTCTGGGGCCAACGTCCTGACTTTC | CASSLSGVGSGANVLTF
TRBJ2-1 | TRBV7-6 | . | TRBD1 | TGTGCCAGCAGCGGGTCGCCTACAGGGGGCTGGTACAATGAGCAGTTCTTC | CASSGSPTGGWYNEQFF
TRBJ1-5 | TRBV30 | . | TRBD1 | TGTGCCTGGAGTTCACAGGGGGCGAGTCAGCCCCAGCATTTT | CAWSSQGASQPQHF
TRBJ2-1 | TRBV2 | . | TRBD2 | TGTGCCAGCAGTCCTTGGATAGCGGGATCCTACAATGAGCAGTTCTTC | CASSPWIAGSYNEQFF
TRBJ2-5 | TRBV29-1 | . | . | TGCAGCGTTGAAGTTAGTGGAATCCTGCAAGAGACCCAGTACTTC | CSVEVSGILQETQYF
TRBJ1-2 | TRBV19 | . | . | TGTGCCAGTACGGTCAGTCCTCTCATCTTTTATGGCTACACCTTC | CASTVSPLIFYGYTF
TRBJ2-1 | TRBV19 | . | . | TGTGCCAGTAGTATAGTTGGCCCGATCGGGGAGCAGTTCTTC | CASSIVGPIGEQFF
TRBJ1-1 | TRBV29-1 | . | . | TGCAGCGTTGAAGATCTAGGGGCTACGGACACTGAAGCTTTCTTT | CSVEDLGATDTEAFF
TRBJ2-3 | TRBV6-4 | . | . | TGTGCCAGCAGTGACTCTGGTCAGGCAGATACGCAGTATTTT | CASSDSGQADTQYF
TRBJ2-3 | TRBV2 | . | . | TGTGCCAGCAGCAGTGGCTACACAGATACGCAGTATTTT | CASSSGYTDTQYF
TRBJ1-5 | TRBV7-6 | . | TRBD1 | TGTGCCAGCAGCCTGGGACAGGGCGGTTATCAGCCCCAGCATTTT | CASSLGQGGYQPQHF
TRBJ1-4 | TRBV7-9 | . | . | TGTGCCAGCAGCTTAACCCGCCAGGGTCGCGAAAAACTGTTTTTT | CASSLTRQGREKLFF
TRBJ2-1 | TRBV29-1 | . | . | TGCAGCGTCGAGACAGTCTACTCCTACAATGAGCAGTTCTTC | CSVETVYSYNEQFF
TRBJ2-3 | TRBV19 | . | TRBD2 | TGTGCCAGTAGTATAAGCGCGGGGGGGCCTTATACGCAGTATTTT | CASSISAGGPYTQYF
TRBJ1-3 | TRBV4-2 | once | TRBD1 | TGTGCCAGCAGCCAATTAGTCCCCTCCCCGCAGGGGGCCATATATTTT | CASSQLVPSPQGAIYF
TRBJ2-5 | TRBV7-2 | . | TRBD2 | TGTGCCAGCAGCCTCTTGGGACTAGCGAAAGAGACCCAGTACTTC | CASSLLGLAKETQYF
TRBJ1-5 | TRBV6-5 | . | . | TGTGCCAGCATCCAGGAGGTGGGCAATCAGCCCCAGCATTTT | CASIQEVGNQPQHF
TRBJ2-1 | TRBV13 | . | . | TGTGCCAGCAGCTTAGGATTCGGGAACCGGGACAATGAGCAGTTCTTC | CASSLGFGNRDNEQFF
TRBJ2-1 | TRBV12-5 | . | . | TGTGCTAGTGGTTCGGAGGGGGGCAATGAGCAGTTCTTC | CASGSEGGNEQFF
TRBJ1-1 | TRBV7-2 | . | . | TGTGCCAGCAGCTTTTCAGGTGTGTCTGAAGCTTTCTTT | CASSFSGVSEAFF
TRBJ1-2 | TRBV6-5 | once | . | TGTGCCAGCAGGGGCCGTGCCTATGGCTACACCTTC | CASRGRAYGYTF
TRBJ2-1 | TRBV12-3/TRBV12-4 | . | . | TGTGCCAGCAGAGGGGGGAATGAGCAGTTCTTC | CASRGGNEQFF
TRBJ2-3 | TRBV7-6 | . | TRBD2 | TGTGCCAGCAGTCGGTTAGCGGGTAGCACAGATACGCAGTATTTT | CASSRLAGSTDTQYF